This paragraph reports one TCR beta chain. As yet, its antigen is unknown. This sample is drawn from a study of OX40 agonist ivuxolimab in advanced cancers. Study overall: Patients received intravenous ivuxolimab every 2 weeks at 0.01 to 10 mg/kg.

Germline assignment: CDR1 MDHEN and CDR2 SYDVKM. The length of the CDR3 is 14 residues. V lost 1 base, J lost 5 bases, and 11 bases lay in between. TCRdb's table, derived via immunoSEQ multiplex PCR, lists solely in-frame clones and lacks some. Counted here are roughly 91,000 clones, about 90% occurring once; the ten biggest clones make up approximately 0.8%. General study points: The study found among the lowest clonal expansion in partial responders at 0.1-3.0 mg/kg.

The sequencing here drew on CD4+ or CD8+ T cells sorted from blood, taken in a trial of the OX40 agonist ivuxolimab. The clonotype comes from an adult with an advanced solid tumor such as melanoma, head and neck, liver or kidney cancer. The chain carries TRBV28 and TRBJ2-5, with D possibly being TRBD1 or TRBD2 (5 bases each). The CDR3 region is CASSLSEGRETQYF. The CDR3 DNA is TGTGCCAGCAGTTTATCCGAGGGGCGGGAGACCCAGTACTTC.